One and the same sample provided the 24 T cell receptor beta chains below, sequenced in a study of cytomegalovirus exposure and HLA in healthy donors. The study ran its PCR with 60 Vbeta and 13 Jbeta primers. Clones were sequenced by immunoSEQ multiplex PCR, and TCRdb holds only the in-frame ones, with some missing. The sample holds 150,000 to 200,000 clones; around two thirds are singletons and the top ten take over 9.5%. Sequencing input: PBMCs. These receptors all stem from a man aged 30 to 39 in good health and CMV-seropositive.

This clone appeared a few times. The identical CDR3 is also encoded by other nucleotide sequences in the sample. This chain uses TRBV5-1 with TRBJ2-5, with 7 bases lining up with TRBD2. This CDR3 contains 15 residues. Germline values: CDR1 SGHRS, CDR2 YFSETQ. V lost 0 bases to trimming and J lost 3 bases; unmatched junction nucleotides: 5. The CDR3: CASSLAGGSKETQYF. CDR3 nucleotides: TGCGCCAGCAGCTTGGCCGGCGGGAGTAAAGAGACCCAGTACTTC.

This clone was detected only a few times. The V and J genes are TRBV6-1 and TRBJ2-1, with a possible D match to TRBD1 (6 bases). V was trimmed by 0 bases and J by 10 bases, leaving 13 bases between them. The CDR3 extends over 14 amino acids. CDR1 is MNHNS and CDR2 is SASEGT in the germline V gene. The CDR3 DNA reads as TGTGCCAGCAGTGAAGCGAACAGGGAAAGCGAGCAGTTCTTC. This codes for CASSEANRESEQFF.

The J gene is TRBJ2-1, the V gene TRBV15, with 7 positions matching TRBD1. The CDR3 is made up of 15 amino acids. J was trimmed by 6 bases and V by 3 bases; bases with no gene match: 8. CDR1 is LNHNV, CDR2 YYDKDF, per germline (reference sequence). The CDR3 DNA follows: TGTGCCACCAGCAGGGATTCGGGACAGTTCAATGAGCAGTTCTTC. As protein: CATSRDSGQFNEQFF.

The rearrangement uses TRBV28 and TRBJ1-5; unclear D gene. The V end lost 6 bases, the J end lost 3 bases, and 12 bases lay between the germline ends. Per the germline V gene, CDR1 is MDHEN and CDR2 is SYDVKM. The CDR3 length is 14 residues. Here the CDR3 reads CASSLQNYNQPQHF. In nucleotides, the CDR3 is TGTGCCAGCAGCCTACAGAATTACAATCAGCCCCAGCATTTT.

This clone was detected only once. The CDR3 DNA reads TGTGCCAGCAGTAGGGCGGCGGGAGGGCCTTTGGTAGATACGCAGTATTTT. As protein: CASSRAAGGPLVDTQYF. The chain has TRBV7-3 and TRBJ2-3, with 9 bases matching TRBD2. V shed 6 bases and J 5 bases; nucleotides not matched to a gene: 15. Per the germline V gene, CDR1 is SGHTA and CDR2 is FQGTGA. The CDR3 runs to 17 residues.

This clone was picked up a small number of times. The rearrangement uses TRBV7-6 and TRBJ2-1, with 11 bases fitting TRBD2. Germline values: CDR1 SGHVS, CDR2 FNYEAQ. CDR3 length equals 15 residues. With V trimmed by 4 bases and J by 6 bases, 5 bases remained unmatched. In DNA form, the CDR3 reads TGTGCCAGCAGCTCTTCTAGCGGGAGGTCCAATGAGCAGTTCTTC. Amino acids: CASSSSSGRSNEQFF.

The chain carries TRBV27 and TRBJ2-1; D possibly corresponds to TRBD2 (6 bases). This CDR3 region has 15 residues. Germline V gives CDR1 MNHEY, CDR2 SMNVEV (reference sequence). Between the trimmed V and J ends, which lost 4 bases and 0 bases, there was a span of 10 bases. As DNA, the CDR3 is TGTGCCAGCAGTTCTACCGGGGGCTCCTACAATGAGCAGTTCTTC. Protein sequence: CASSSTGGSYNEQFF.

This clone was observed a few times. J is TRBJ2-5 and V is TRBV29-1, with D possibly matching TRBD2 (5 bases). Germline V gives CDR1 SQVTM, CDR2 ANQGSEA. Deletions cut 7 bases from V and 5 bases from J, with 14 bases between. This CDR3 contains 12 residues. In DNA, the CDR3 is TGCAGCGCAAAAGCGGCACAGGAGACCCAGTACTTC. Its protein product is CSAKAAQETQYF.

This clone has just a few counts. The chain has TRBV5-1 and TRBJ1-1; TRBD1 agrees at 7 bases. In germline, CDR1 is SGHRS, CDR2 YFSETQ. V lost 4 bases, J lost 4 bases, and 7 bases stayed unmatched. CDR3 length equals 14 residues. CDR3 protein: CASSARQGPTEAFF. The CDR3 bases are TGCGCCAGCAGCGCACGACAGGGTCCCACTGAAGCTTTCTTT.

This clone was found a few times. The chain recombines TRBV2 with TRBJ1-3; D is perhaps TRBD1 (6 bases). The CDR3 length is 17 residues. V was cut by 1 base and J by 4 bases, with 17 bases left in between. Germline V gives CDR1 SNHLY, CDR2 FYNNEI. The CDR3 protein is CASSEGRQARAGNTIYF. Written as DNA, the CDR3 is TGTGCCAGCAGTGAAGGCCGACAGGCACGAGCCGGAAACACCATATATTTT.

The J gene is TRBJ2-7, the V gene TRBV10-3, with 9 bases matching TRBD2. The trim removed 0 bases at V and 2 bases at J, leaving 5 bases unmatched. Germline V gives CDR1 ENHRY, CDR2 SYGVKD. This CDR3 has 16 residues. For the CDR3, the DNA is TGTGCCATCAGTGAGTCGGGGCCTAGCGGGACCTACGAGCAGTACTTC. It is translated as CAISESGPSGTYEQYF.

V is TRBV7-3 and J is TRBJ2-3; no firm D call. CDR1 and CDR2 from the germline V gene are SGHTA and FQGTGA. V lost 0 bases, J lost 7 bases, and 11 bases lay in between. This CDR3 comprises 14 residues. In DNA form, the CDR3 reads TGTGCCAGCAGCTTAACGGAGTCCCTTAATACGCAGTATTTT. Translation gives CASSLTESLNTQYF.

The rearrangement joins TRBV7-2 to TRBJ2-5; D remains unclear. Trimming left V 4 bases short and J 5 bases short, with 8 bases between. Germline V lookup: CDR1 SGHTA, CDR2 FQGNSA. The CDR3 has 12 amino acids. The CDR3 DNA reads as TGTGCCAGCAGCTCCCCCCGGGAGACCCAGTACTTC. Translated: CASSSPRETQYF.

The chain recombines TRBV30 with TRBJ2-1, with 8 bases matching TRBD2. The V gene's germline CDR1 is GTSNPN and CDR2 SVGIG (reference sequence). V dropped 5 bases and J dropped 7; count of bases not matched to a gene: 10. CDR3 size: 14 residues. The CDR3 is CAWGLAGGRNEQFF. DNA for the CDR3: TGTGCCTGGGGACTGGCGGGAGGTCGAAATGAGCAGTTCTTC.

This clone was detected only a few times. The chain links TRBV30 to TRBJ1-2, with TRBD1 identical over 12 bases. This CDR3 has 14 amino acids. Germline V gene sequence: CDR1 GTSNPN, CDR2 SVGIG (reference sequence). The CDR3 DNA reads TGTGCTCATCTCCTGGGACAGGGGGCTGGTGGCTACACCTTC. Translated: CAHLLGQGAGGYTF. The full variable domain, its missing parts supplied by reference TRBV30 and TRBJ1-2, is SQTIHQWPATLVQPVGSPLSLECTVEGTSNPNLYWYRQAAGRGLQLLFYSVGIGQISSEVPQNLSASRPQDRQFILSSKKLLLSDSGFYLCAHLLGQGAGGYTFGSGTRLTVV.

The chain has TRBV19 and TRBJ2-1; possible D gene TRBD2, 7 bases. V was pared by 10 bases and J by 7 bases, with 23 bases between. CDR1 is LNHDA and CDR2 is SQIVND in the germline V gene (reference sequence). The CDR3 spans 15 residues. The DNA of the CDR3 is TGTGCCACGTCTCTAGGGGGGGAGAGTGGGAATGAGCAGTTCTTC. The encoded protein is CATSLGGESGNEQFF. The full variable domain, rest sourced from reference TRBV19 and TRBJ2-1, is DGGITQSPKYLFRKEGQNVTLSCEQNLNHDAMYWYRQDPGQGLRLIYYSQIVNDFQKGDIAEGYSVSREKKESFPLTVTSAQKNPTAFYLCATSLGGESGNEQFFGPGTRLTVL.

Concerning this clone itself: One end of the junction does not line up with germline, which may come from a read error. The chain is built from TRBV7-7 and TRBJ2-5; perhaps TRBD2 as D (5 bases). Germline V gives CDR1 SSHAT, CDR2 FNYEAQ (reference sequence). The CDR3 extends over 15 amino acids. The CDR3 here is CASSFSGGPQETQYF. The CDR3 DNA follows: TGTGCTAGCAGCTTTAGTGGCGGGCCACAAGAGACCCAGTACTTC.

The CDR3 loop is CSVAGGGTEAFF. Written as DNA, the CDR3 is TGCAGCGTTGCAGGGGGTGGTACTGAAGCTTTCTTT. The rearrangement links TRBV29-1 to TRBJ1-1; 7 bases fit TRBD1. Germline CDR1 is SQVTM and CDR2 is ANQGSEA. J lost 5 bases, V lost 4 bases, and 4 bases had no gene match. This CDR3 has 12 residues.

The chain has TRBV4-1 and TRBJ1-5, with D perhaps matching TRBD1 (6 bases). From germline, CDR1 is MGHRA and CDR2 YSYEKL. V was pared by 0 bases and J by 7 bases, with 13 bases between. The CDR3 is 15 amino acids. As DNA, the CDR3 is TGCGCCAGCAGCCAAGATTGGGAACAGGGCCAGCCCCAGCATTTT. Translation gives CASSQDWEQGQPQHF.

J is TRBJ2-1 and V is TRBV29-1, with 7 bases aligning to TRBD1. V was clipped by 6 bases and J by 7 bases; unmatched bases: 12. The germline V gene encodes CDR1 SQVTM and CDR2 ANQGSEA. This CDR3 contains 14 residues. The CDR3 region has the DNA TGCAGCGTCGAACCACAGGGGATTGAGAATGAGCAGTTCTTC. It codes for CSVEPQGIENEQFF.

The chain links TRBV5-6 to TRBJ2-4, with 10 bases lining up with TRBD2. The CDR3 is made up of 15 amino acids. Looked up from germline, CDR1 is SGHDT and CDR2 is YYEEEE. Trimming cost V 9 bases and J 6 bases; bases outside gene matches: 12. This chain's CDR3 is CATYLGVAGGNIQYF. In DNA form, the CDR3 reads TGTGCCACCTACCTTGGGGTAGCGGGAGGAAACATTCAGTACTTC.

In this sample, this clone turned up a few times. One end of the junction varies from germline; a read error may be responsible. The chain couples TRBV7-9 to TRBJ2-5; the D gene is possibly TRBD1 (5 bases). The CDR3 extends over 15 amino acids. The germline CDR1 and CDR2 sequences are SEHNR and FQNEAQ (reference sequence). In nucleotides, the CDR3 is TGTTCCAGCAGCTTAGGGGCAGATCTCCAAGAGACCCAGTACTTC. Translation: CSSSLGADLQETQYF.

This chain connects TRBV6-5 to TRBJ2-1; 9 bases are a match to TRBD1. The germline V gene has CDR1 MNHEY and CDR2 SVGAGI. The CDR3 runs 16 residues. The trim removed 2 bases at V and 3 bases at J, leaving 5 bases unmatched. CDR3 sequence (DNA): TGTGCCAGCAGTTACGTAGGGACAGGGTTCTACAATGAGCAGTTCTTC. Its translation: CASSYVGTGFYNEQFF.

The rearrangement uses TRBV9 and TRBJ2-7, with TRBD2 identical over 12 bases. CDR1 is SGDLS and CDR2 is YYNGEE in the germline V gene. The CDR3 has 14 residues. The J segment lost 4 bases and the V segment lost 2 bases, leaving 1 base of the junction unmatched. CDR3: CASSVTSGSYEQYF. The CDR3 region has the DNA TGTGCCAGCAGCGTGACTAGCGGGAGTTACGAGCAGTACTTC.